Listed here is a single T cell receptor (beta chain). Its antigen is as yet unknown. The sample comes from a study of cytomegalovirus exposure and HLA in healthy donors. Study findings and constraints: For most TCR beta V segments, an earlier analysis put the productive rate at about 90% or about 30% of the time.

PCR amplification relied on 60 Vbeta primers (plus 13 Jbeta primers). Libraries were prepared by immunoSEQ multiplex PCR; TCRdb keeps only in-frame clonotypes and omits some of them. The table records 150,000 to 200,000 clones, about 75% of them present only once. Germline V gene lookup returns CDR1 LNHDA and CDR2 SQIVND (reference sequence). CDR3 length: 18 amino acids. Trimming cost V 6 bases and J 1 base; bases outside gene matches: 9. This receptor was taken from a man between 18 and 35 years old in good health and CMV-seropositive. The J gene is TRBJ2-4, the V gene TRBV19; 13 nucleotides line up with TRBD2. Input material: PBMCs. The DNA of the CDR3 is TGTGCCAGTAGCAAACTAGCGGGGGGGCGGTTGGCCAAAAACATTCAGTACTTC. This codes for CASSKLAGGRLAKNIQYF.